These 21 T cell receptor beta chains originate from one sample sequenced in a study of Ad26.COV2.S vaccination and SARS-CoV-2 variants. The treatment: around 19 received Ad26.COV2.S at low or high dose, single or two shots; 5 received placebo; per-sample allocation not given. Each sample was drawn 63 days after the first injection (of vaccine or placebo). Only in-frame clones appear in the TCRdb table, and some are missing; sequencing was by immunoSEQ multiplex PCR. The sample holds about 410,000 clones, approximately 90% seen once. The specimen was peripheral blood, collected in a trial of Ad26.COV2.S vaccine versus placebo. These receptor sequences come from a person between 18 and 60 years old who received the Ad26.COV2.S COVID-19 vaccine or a placebo.

CDR3 bases: TGTGCCAGCAGCCATTCGAGGGCCGAGCAGTACTTC. Residues: CASSHSRAEQYF. This chain connects TRBV3-1 (or the pseudogene TRBV3-2) to TRBJ2-7, with a possible D match to TRBD2 (5 bases). V lost 3 bases, J lost 6 bases, and 9 bases lay in between. This CDR3 is built from 12 residues. The germline gives CDR1 LGHDT, CDR2 YNNKEL (reference sequence).

V gene TRBV15 combines with J gene TRBJ1-2, with TRBD1 matching over 8 bases. Per the germline V gene, CDR1 is LNHNV and CDR2 is YYDKDF (reference sequence). The CDR3 is made up of 16 amino acids. With 0 bases clipped from V and 4 bases from J, the junction kept 7 bases outside the gene matches. The DNA of the CDR3 is TGTGCCACCAGCAGAGATACCGCAGGGGGCAGCTATGGCTACACCTTC. Its translation: CATSRDTAGGSYGYTF.

In this sample, this clone turned up a few times. The chain couples TRBV5-1 to TRBJ1-1; 7 positions agree with TRBD1. V dropped 2 bases and J dropped 6; count of bases not matched to a gene: 7. CDR1 SGHRS and CDR2 YFSETQ come from the germline V gene. The CDR3 totals 14 residues. DNA for the CDR3: TGCGCCAGCAGCTTCGTCCCGGGACAGTCTGAAGCTTTCTTT. Its protein is CASSFVPGQSEAFF.

The V and J genes are TRBV27 and TRBJ2-3, with TRBD1 identical over 9 bases. V gave up 4 bases and J gave up 9 bases; unmatched junction bases: 5. This CDR3 comprises 13 residues. Per germline, CDR1 MNHEY and CDR2 SMNVEV (reference sequence). The CDR3 protein is CASSSLGQGTQYF. As DNA, the CDR3 is TGTGCCAGCAGTTCCCTCGGACAGGGGACGCAGTATTTT.

This clone was found once. The V gene is TRBV5-8, the J gene TRBJ2-7; 7 bases match TRBD2. Germline V gives CDR1 SGHTS, CDR2 YDEGEE. This CDR3 has 16 residues. Losses at the gene ends were 0 bases for V and 5 bases for J; bases not matched to a gene: 11. The CDR3 DNA is TGTGCCAGCAGCTTGGGCTCGGGACTACCTTTTGACGAGCAGTACTTC. This gives the protein CASSLGSGLPFDEQYF. Based on the CDR3 plus reference TRBV5-8 and TRBJ2-7, the full variable domain is EAGVTQSPTHLIKTRGQQATLRCSPISGHTSVYWYQQALGLGLQFLLWYDEGEERNRGNFPPRFSGRQFPNYSSELNVNALELEDSALYLCASSLGSGLPFDEQYFGPGTRLTVT.

The chain couples TRBV29-1 to TRBJ2-5, with 10 bases identical to TRBD1. Losses at the gene ends were 5 bases for V and 1 base for J; bases not matched to a gene: 4. The CDR3 totals 14 residues. Germline loops: CDR1 SQVTM, CDR2 ANQGSEA. The CDR3 DNA sequence: TGCAGCGTTAGGGACAGGGGCCCCCAAGAGACCCAGTACTTC. Translating it yields CSVRDRGPQETQYF.

The V call is TRBV28, the J call TRBJ2-1; D perhaps matches TRBD1 (6 bases). Germline V gene sequence: CDR1 MDHEN, CDR2 SYDVKM. The V and J ends lost 7 bases and 4 bases respectively, with 17 bases between them. This CDR3 region has 15 residues. CDR3 bases: TGTGCCAGCACCCTGAGACAGGATATATACAATGAGCAGTTCTTC. Translation: CASTLRQDIYNEQFF. Drawing the rest from reference TRBV28 and TRBJ2-1, the complete variable domain is DVKVTQSSRYLVKRTGEKVFLECVQDMDHENMFWYRQDPGLGLRLIYFSYDVKMKEKGDIPEGYSVSREKKERFSLILESASTNQTSMYLCASTLRQDIYNEQFFGPGTRLTVL.

V usage is TRBV3-1 (or the pseudogene TRBV3-2) and J usage is TRBJ1-2, with D hard to call. Per the germline V gene, CDR1 is LGHDT and CDR2 is YNNKEL (reference sequence). This CDR3 has 14 amino acids. The germline V and J ends were trimmed by 0 bases and 8 bases, with 13 bases remaining between them. Here the CDR3 DNA reads TGTGCCAGCAGCCAAGATAGCGGGATTGGCGGCTACACCTTC. Protein: CASSQDSGIGGYTF.

V usage is TRBV30 and J usage is TRBJ1-1; TRBD1 aligns across 7 bases. Germline CDR1 is GTSNPN and CDR2 is SVGIG (reference sequence). The trim removed 1 base at V and 11 bases at J, leaving 4 bases unmatched. This CDR3 is built from 11 residues. The CDR3 loop reads CAWSGQGKAFF. The DNA for the CDR3 is TGTGCCTGGAGTGGACAGGGTAAGGCTTTCTTT.

This chain joins TRBV28 and TRBJ1-5, with 7 bases that match TRBD1. This CDR3 comprises 13 residues. CDR1 is MDHEN, CDR2 SYDVKM, per germline. Trimming cost V 5 bases and J 3 bases; bases outside gene matches: 1. CDR3 amino acids: CASSGTVNQPQHF. The CDR3, as DNA: TGTGCCAGCAGTGGGACAGTCAATCAGCCCCAGCATTTT. The variable domain in full, with the rest retrieved from reference TRBV28 and TRBJ1-5, is DVKVTQSSRYLVKRTGEKVFLECVQDMDHENMFWYRQDPGLGLRLIYFSYDVKMKEKGDIPEGYSVSREKKERFSLILESASTNQTSMYLCASSGTVNQPQHFGDGTRLSIL.

The CDR3 here is CSLLGLAGQETQYF. The DNA of the CDR3 is TGCAGCTTACTAGGACTAGCGGGACAAGAGACCCAGTACTTC. The chain has TRBV29-1 and TRBJ2-5, with 12 bases fitting TRBD2. The germline V gene encodes CDR1 SQVTM and CDR2 ANQGSEA. The CDR3 consists of 14 residues. J lost 2 bases, V lost 8 bases, and 6 bases had no gene match. Full variable domain (remainder filled in from reference TRBV29-1 and TRBJ2-5): SAVISQKPSRDICQRGTSLTIQCQVDSQVTMMFWYRQQPGQSLTLIATANQGSEATYESGFVIDKFPISRPNLTFSTLTVSNMSPEDSSIYLCSLLGLAGQETQYFGPGTRLLVL.

V and J are TRBV28 and TRBJ2-7; 12 positions match TRBD2. J gave up 2 bases and V 4 bases, and 6 bases lay outside the gene matches. The CDR3 is 16 amino acids. Germline V gene data show CDR1 as MDHEN and CDR2 as SYDVKM. CDR3 loop: CASSSPGLAGTYEQYF. CDR3 sequence (DNA): TGTGCCAGCAGTTCTCCAGGACTAGCGGGAACCTACGAGCAGTACTTC.

The chain recombines TRBV11-1 with TRBJ2-7; the D gene is possibly TRBD2 (5 bases). Germline lookup yields CDR1 SGHAT and CDR2 FQDESV (reference sequence). This CDR3 comprises 13 residues. V lost 3 bases, J lost 3 bases, and 9 bases lay in between. CDR3 nucleotides: TGTGCCAGCAGCTTCGGAGAGGGCTACGAGCAGTACTTC. It is translated as CASSFGEGYEQYF.

The rearrangement joins TRBV28 to TRBJ1-1; perhaps TRBD1 as D (6 bases). Germline values: CDR1 MDHEN, CDR2 SYDVKM. The CDR3 contains 14 residues. V was cut by 8 bases and J by 5 bases, with 18 bases left in between. Here the CDR3 DNA reads TGTGCCAGCGCATATACAGGGCGATGGACTGAAGCTTTCTTT. Its protein product is CASAYTGRWTEAFF. Looking up the rest from reference TRBV28 and TRBJ1-1 gives the full variable domain: DVKVTQSSRYLVKRTGEKVFLECVQDMDHENMFWYRQDPGLGLRLIYFSYDVKMKEKGDIPEGYSVSREKKERFSLILESASTNQTSMYLCASAYTGRWTEAFFGQGTRLTVV.

The chain employs TRBV28 and TRBJ1-1, with 7 bases aligning to TRBD1. The CDR3 sequence is 15 residues long. Trimming took 5 bases from V and 3 from J; bases not matched to a gene: 9. Germline lookup yields CDR1 MDHEN and CDR2 SYDVKM. Here the CDR3 DNA reads TGTGCCAGCAGTCCCCCGACAGGGCCCTACACTGAAGCTTTCTTT. Protein product: CASSPPTGPYTEAFF.

V is TRBV7-3 and J is TRBJ2-3; a possible D gene is TRBD2 (5 bases). Germline loops: CDR1 SGHTA, CDR2 FQGTGA. The germline V and J ends were trimmed by 2 bases and 0 bases, with 9 bases remaining between them. The CDR3 is 15 amino acids. CDR3 in DNA: TGTGCCAGCAGCTTAGGCCTAGCTAGCACAGATACGCAGTATTTT. It encodes CASSLGLASTDTQYF.

This sequence joins TRBV23-1 and TRBJ2-5; the match to TRBD1 covers 10 bases. TRBV23-1 is noted as an ORF with a role that remains uncertain. The CDR3 has 16 amino acids. V was pared by 0 bases and J by 6 bases, with 7 bases of the junction left unmatched. The CDR3 DNA sequence: TGCGCCAGCAGTCAATCGGAGGGACAGGGGCAACAGACCCAGTACTTC. Protein sequence: CASSQSEGQGQQTQYF.

In DNA form, the CDR3 reads TGTGCCAGCAGCCAAGATCTTGGGGTTAATACCTTC. Protein sequence: CASSQDLGVNTF. The chain links TRBV3-1 (or the pseudogene TRBV3-2) to TRBJ1-2; D unresolved. CDR3 size: 12 residues. V gave up 0 bases and J gave up 14 bases, with 13 bases separating them. Per germline, CDR1 LGHDT and CDR2 YNNKEL (reference sequence).

V and J are TRBV6-4 and TRBJ2-1, with 7 bases matching TRBD2. J lost 8 bases, V lost 6 bases, and 22 bases had no gene match. The CDR3 is 18 residues long. Germline V gene sequence: CDR1 MRHNA, CDR2 SNTAGT. CDR3 protein: CASSRRYPGTLGGDEQFF. The CDR3 DNA is TGTGCCAGCAGCAGGAGATATCCCGGGACCCTTGGGGGGGATGAGCAGTTCTTC.

J is TRBJ2-1 and V is TRBV19; 10 nucleotides align to TRBD1. V shed 5 bases and J 14 bases; nucleotides not matched to a gene: 9. The CDR3 is 13 amino acids. Germline CDR1 reads LNHDA; CDR2 reads SQIVND (reference sequence). CDR3 amino acids: CASSDRQGAQEFF. The DNA for the CDR3 is TGTGCCAGTAGTGACAGACAGGGGGCGCAGGAGTTCTTC.

The chain employs TRBV3-1 (or the pseudogene TRBV3-2) and TRBJ2-5; 7 bases match TRBD2. Trimming cost V 1 base and J 3 bases; bases outside gene matches: 2. This CDR3 is 14 amino acids long. Germline CDR1 reads LGHDT; CDR2 reads YNNKEL (reference sequence). The CDR3 spells CASSQALAEETQYF. CDR3 DNA sequence: TGTGCCAGCAGCCAAGCCCTAGCGGAAGAGACCCAGTACTTC.